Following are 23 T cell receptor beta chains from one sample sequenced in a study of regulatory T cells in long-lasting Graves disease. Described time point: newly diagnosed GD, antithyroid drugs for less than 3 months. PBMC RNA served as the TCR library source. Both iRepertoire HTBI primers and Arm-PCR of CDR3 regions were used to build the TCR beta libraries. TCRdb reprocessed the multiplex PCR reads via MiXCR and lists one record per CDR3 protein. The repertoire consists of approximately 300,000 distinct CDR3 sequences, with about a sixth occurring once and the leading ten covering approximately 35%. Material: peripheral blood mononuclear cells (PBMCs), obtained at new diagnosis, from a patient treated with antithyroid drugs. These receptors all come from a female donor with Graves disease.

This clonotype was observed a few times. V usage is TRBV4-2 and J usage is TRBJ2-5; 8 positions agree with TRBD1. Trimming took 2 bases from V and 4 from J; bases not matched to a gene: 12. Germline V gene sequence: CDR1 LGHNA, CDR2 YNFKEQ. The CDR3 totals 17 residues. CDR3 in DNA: TGTGCCAGCAGCCAAACGATACCGGGACAGGTTTTAGAGACCCAGTACTTC. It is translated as CASSQTIPGQVLETQYF.

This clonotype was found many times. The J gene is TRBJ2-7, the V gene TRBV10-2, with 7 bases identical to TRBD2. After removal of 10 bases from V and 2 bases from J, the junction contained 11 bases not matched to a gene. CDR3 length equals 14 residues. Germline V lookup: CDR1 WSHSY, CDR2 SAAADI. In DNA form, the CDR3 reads TGCGCCACCCGGGGGGAGGCTCTCGCCTACGAGCAGTACTTC. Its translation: CATRGEALAYEQYF.

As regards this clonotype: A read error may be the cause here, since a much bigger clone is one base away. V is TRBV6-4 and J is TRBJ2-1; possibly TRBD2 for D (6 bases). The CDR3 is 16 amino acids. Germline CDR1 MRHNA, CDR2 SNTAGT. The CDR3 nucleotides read TGTGCCAGCAGTGAATCGGACGGGAGTTCCTTCAATGAGCAGTTCTTC. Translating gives CASSESDGSSFNEQFF.

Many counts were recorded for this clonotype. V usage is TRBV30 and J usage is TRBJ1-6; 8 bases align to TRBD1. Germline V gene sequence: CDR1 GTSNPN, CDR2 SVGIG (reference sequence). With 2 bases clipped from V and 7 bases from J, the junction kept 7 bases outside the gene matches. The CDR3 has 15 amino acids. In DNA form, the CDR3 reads TGTGCCTGGAGTTCCTGGGACAGGCCGAATTCACCCCTCCACTTT. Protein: CAWSSWDRPNSPLHF.

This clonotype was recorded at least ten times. CDR3 bases: TGCAGCGTCGCTGGGACAGGGGGCTACGAGCAGTACTTC. Translation: CSVAGTGGYEQYF. V and J are TRBV29-1 and TRBJ2-7; TRBD1 agrees at 11 bases. The germline gives CDR1 SQVTM, CDR2 ANQGSEA. CDR3 length equals 13 residues. After removal of 6 bases from V and 3 bases from J, the junction contained 4 bases not matched to a gene.

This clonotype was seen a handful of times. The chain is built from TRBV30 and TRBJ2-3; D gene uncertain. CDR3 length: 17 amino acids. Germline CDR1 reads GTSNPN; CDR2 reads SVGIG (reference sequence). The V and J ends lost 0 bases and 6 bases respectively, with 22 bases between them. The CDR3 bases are TGTGCCTGGAGTGTATCCCGGGCCGGCCGGTTAACGGATACGCAGTATTTT. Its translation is CAWSVSRAGRLTDTQYF.

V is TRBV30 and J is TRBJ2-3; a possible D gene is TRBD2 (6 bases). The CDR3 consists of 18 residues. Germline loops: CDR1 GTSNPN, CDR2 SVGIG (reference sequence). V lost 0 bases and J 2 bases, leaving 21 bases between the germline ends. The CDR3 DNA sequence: TGTGCCTGGAGTGTACAACCCGCGTTGTTGCGGGACACAGATACGCAGTATTTT. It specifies CAWSVQPALLRDTDTQYF.

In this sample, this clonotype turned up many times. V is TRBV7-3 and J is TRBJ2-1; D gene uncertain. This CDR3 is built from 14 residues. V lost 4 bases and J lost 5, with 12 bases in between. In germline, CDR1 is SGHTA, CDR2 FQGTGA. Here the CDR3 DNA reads TGTGCCAGCAGCTCCTCCTCCCGAGACAATGAGCAGTTCTTC. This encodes CASSSSSRDNEQFF.

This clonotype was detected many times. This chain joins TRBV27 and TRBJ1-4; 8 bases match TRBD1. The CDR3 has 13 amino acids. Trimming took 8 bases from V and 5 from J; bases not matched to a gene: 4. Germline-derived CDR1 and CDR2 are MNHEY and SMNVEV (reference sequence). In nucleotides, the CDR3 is TGTGCCAGCCTGGACAGGGCCAATGAAAAACTGTTTTTT. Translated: CASLDRANEKLFF.

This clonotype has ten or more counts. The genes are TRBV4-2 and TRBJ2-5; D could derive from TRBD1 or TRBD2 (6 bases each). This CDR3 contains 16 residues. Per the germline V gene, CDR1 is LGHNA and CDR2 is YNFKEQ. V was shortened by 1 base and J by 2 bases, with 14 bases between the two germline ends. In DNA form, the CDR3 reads TGTGCCAGCAGCCAAGGCCTCGGGGGACAACAAGAGACCCAGTACTTC. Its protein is CASSQGLGGQQETQYF.

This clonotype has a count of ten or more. In DNA form, the CDR3 reads TGTGCCAGCAGAATAGGGCAAAAAACAGGAGGCTACACCTTC. It is translated as CASRIGQKTGGYTF. The V gene is TRBV2, the J gene TRBJ1-2; weak D call: TRBD1 (5 bases). Trimming pared 6 bases from V and 8 bases from J, leaving 19 bases between. CDR3 length: 14 amino acids. Germline CDR1 reads SNHLY; CDR2 reads FYNNEI.

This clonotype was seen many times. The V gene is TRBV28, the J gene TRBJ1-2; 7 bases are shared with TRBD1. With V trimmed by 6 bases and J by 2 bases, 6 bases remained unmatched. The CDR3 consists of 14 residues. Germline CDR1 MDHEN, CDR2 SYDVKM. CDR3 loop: CASSMTGYNYGYTF. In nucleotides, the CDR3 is TGTGCCAGCAGCATGACAGGGTACAACTATGGCTACACCTTC.

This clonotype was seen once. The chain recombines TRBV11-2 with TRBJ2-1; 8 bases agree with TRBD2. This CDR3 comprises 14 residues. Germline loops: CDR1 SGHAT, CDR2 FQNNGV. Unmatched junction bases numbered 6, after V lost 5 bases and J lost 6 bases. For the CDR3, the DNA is TGTGCCAGCAGCCTCGAACTAGCGGTCAATGAGCAGTTCTTC. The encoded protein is CASSLELAVNEQFF.

The CDR3 DNA reads as TGTGCCAGCAGCCCAGTCATGGGGGACTCCCCCCTCGAGCAGTACTTC. It specifies CASSPVMGDSPLEQYF. The chain joins TRBV7-9 to TRBJ2-7; D possibly corresponds to TRBD2 (6 bases). The germline V and J ends were trimmed by 5 bases and 6 bases, with 23 bases remaining between them. Germline values: CDR1 SEHNR, CDR2 FQNEAQ (reference sequence). CDR3 length: 16 residues.

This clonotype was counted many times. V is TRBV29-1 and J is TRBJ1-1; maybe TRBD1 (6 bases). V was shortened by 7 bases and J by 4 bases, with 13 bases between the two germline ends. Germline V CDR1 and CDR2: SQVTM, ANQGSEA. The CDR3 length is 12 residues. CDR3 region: CSAGGGSTEAFF. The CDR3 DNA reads TGCAGCGCGGGGGGCGGGTCCACTGAAGCTTTCTTT.

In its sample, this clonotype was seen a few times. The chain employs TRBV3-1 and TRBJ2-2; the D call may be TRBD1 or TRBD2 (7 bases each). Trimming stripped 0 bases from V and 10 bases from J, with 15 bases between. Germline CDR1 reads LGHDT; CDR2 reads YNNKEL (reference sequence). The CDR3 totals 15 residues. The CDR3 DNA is TGTGCCAGCAGCCAAGATTGGGAGGGGGCGTCGGAGCTGTTTTTT. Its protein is CASSQDWEGASELFF. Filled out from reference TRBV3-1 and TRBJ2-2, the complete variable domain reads DTAVSQTPKYLVTQMGNDKSIKCEQNLGHDTMYWYKQDSKKFLKIMFSYNNKELIINETVPNRFSPKSPDKAHLNLHINSLELGDSAVYFCASSQDWEGASELFFGEGSRLTVL.

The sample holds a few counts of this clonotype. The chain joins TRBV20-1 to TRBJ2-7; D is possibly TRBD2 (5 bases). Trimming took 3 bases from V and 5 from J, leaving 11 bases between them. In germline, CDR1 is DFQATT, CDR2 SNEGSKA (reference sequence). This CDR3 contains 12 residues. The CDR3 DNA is TGCAGTGCTAGTAGGGAGTTCAACGAGCAGTACTTC. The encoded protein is CSASREFNEQYF.

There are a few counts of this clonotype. CDR3 nucleotides: TGTGCCAGCAGCCATCTCAAGGGGAGGCACAATGAGCAGTTCTTC. Protein: CASSHLKGRHNEQFF. This rearrangement joins TRBV7-9 to TRBJ2-1; TRBD2 might be the D (6 bases). The CDR3 runs 15 residues. The V and J ends lost 5 bases and 5 bases respectively, with 16 bases between them. The germline V gene encodes CDR1 SEHNR and CDR2 FQNEAQ (reference sequence).

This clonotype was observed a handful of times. In DNA, the CDR3 is TGTGCCAGCAGCGCCCCGGGACAGTCTCTGGGAGATACGCAGTATTTT. This gives the protein CASSAPGQSLGDTQYF. The chain links TRBV9 to TRBJ2-3; TRBD1 agrees at 7 bases. In germline, CDR1 is SGDLS, CDR2 YYNGEE. Trimming removed 3 bases from V and 5 bases from J; junction bases left unmatched: 12. The CDR3 consists of 16 residues.

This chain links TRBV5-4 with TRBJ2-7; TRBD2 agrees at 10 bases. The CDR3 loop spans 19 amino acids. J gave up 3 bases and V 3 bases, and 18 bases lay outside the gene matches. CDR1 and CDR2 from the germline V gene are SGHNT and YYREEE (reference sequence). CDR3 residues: CASSSWGQPGPSGSYEQYF. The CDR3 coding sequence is TGTGCCAGCAGCTCCTGGGGACAGCCCGGGCCTAGCGGGAGCTACGAGCAGTACTTC.

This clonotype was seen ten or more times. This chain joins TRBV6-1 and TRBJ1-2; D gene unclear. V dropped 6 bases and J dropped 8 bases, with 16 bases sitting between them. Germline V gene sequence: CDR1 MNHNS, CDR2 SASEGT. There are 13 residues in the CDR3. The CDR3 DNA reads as TGTGCCAGCAGCAACGGCCTCGGCCAGGGCTACACCTTC. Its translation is CASSNGLGQGYTF.

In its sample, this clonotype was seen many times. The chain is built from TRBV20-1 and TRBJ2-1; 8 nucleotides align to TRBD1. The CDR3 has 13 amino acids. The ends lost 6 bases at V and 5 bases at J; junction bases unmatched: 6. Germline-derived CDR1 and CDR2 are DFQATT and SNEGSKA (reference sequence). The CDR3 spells CSADRDSNNEQFF. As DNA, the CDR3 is TGCAGTGCGGACAGGGACTCAAACAATGAGCAGTTCTTC.

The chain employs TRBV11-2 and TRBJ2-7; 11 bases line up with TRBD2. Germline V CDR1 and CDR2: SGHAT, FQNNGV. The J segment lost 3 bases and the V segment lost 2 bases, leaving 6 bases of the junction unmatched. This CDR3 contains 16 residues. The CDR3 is CASSLTLAGEFYEQYF. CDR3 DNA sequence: TGTGCCAGCAGCTTAACACTAGCGGGAGAGTTCTACGAGCAGTACTTC.